A single sample is the source of the 11 T cell receptor beta chains below, sequenced in a study of T cell responses to AZD1222 COVID-19 vaccine. The repertoire was sequenced with immunoSEQ multiplex PCR; TCRdb's copy has only in-frame clones and lacks some. The table shows 110,000 or so clones, with about 90% occurring only once. The sequenced sample was peripheral blood, obtained on day 0 of AZD1222 vaccination. Every receptor here comes from an adult in good health.

The V and J genes are TRBV6-1 and TRBJ2-7; D is unclear. V was trimmed by 2 bases and J by 3 bases, leaving 8 bases between them. The V gene's germline CDR1 is MNHNS and CDR2 SASEGT. This CDR3 spans 13 amino acids. The CDR3 loop reads CASSEIFGYEQYF. The CDR3 DNA follows: TGTGCCAGCAGTGAAATTTTTGGCTACGAGCAGTACTTC.

The chain carries TRBV3-1 (or the pseudogene TRBV3-2) and TRBJ2-7, with TRBD1 matching 9 bases. The germline V gene has CDR1 LGHDT and CDR2 YNNKEL (reference sequence). This CDR3 has 15 amino acids. J gave up 4 bases and V 4 bases, and 8 bases lay outside the gene matches. The CDR3 DNA sequence: TGTGCCAGCAGCCGCGGAACGGGACAGGGTTACGAGCAGTACTTC. It yields the protein CASSRGTGQGYEQYF.

The chain joins TRBV19 to TRBJ1-1, with 11 bases that match TRBD1. CDR1 and CDR2 from the germline V gene are LNHDA and SQIVND (reference sequence). V was clipped by 9 bases and J by 6 bases; unmatched bases: 6. The CDR3 is 13 amino acids. The CDR3 here is CASWDRGLSEAFF. CDR3 nucleotide sequence: TGTGCCAGCTGGGACAGGGGGTTATCTGAAGCTTTCTTT.

The rearrangement joins TRBV19 to TRBJ1-1; maybe TRBD1 (5 bases). V was cut by 5 bases and J by 0 bases, with 13 bases left in between. The CDR3 loop spans 15 amino acids. Germline CDR1 LNHDA, CDR2 SQIVND (reference sequence). For the CDR3, the DNA is TGTGCCAGTAGTTCCGGACAACCCATGAACACTGAAGCTTTCTTT. Translation gives CASSSGQPMNTEAFF.

This clone was recorded only once. The chain recombines TRBV28 with TRBJ1-6; D is unclear. Germline loops: CDR1 MDHEN, CDR2 SYDVKM. This CDR3 is 12 amino acids long. V dropped 2 bases and J dropped 12 bases, with 8 bases sitting between them. The CDR3 is CASSLIGLPLHF. The DNA for the CDR3 is TGTGCCAGCAGTTTAATCGGGTTACCCCTCCACTTT.

J is TRBJ1-1 and V is TRBV5-1; possibly TRBD1 for D (6 bases). V was pared by 4 bases and J by 1 base, with 14 bases between. From germline, CDR1 is SGHRS and CDR2 YFSETQ. The CDR3 runs 15 residues. The chain's CDR3 is CASSPLDRSNTEAFF. The CDR3 bases are TGCGCCAGCAGCCCCCTGGACAGATCGAACACTGAAGCTTTCTTT.

The rearrangement links TRBV5-1 to TRBJ1-4; 7 nucleotides match TRBD1. Losses at the gene ends were 4 bases for V and 8 bases for J; bases not matched to a gene: 8. The CDR3 is 14 amino acids. The germline gives CDR1 SGHRS, CDR2 YFSETQ. The CDR3: CASSMTGREEKLFF. CDR3 DNA sequence: TGCGCCAGCAGCATGACAGGGAGGGAGGAAAAACTGTTTTTT.

The chain uses TRBV7-6 and TRBJ1-3, with D tentatively TRBD1 (5 bases). V lost 1 base to trimming and J lost 1 base, with 11 bases between them. The CDR3 runs 16 residues. Germline assignment: CDR1 SGHVS and CDR2 FNYEAQ. Here the CDR3 reads CASSLVLQGSGNTIYF. The CDR3 DNA sequence: TGTGCCAGCAGCTTAGTGTTGCAGGGTTCTGGAAACACCATATATTTT.

The chain employs TRBV4-2 and TRBJ2-5, with D unresolved. V dropped 0 bases and J dropped 2 bases, with 7 bases sitting between them. CDR1 and CDR2 (germline): LGHNA, YNFKEQ. The CDR3 extends over 14 amino acids. The CDR3 protein is CASSQEKGQETQYF. The CDR3 nucleotides read TGTGCCAGCAGCCAAGAGAAAGGGCAAGAGACCCAGTACTTC.

The V gene is TRBV14, the J gene TRBJ1-4; 7 bases agree with TRBD1. Germline CDR1 and CDR2: SGHDN and FVKESK. CDR3 length equals 16 residues. After removal of 2 bases from V and 5 bases from J, the junction contained 8 bases not matched to a gene. In DNA form, the CDR3 reads TGTGCCAGCAGCCAAACTACAGGGGAGAGGAATGAAAAACTGTTTTTT. This sequence encodes CASSQTTGERNEKLFF. Supplemented by reference TRBV14 and TRBJ1-4, the full variable domain reads EAGVTQFPSHSVIEKGQTVTLRCDPISGHDNLYWYRRVMGKEIKFLLHFVKESKQDESGMPNNRFLAERTGGTYSTLKVQPAELEDSGVYFCASSQTTGERNEKLFFGSGTQLSVL.

The V gene is TRBV7-9, the J gene TRBJ1-2; tentatively, D is TRBD1 (6 bases). CDR3 size: 15 residues. Germline V CDR1 and CDR2: SEHNR, FQNEAQ (reference sequence). V was clipped by 5 bases and J by 8 bases, with 21 bases between them. The CDR3 protein is CASSPQEGGRRGYTF. CDR3 coding DNA: TGTGCCAGCAGCCCCCAGGAAGGGGGAAGGAGAGGCTACACCTTC. The full variable domain, its missing parts supplied by reference TRBV7-9 and TRBJ1-2, is DTGVSQNPRHKITKRGQNVTFRCDPISEHNRLYWYRQTLGQGPEFLTYFQNEAQLEKSRLLSDRFSAERPKGSFSTLEIQRTEQGDSAMYLCASSPQEGGRRGYTFGSGTRLTVV.